This paragraph reports one TCR beta chain. What it binds is not known. Subsets obtained from CD4+ cells comprised CD45RA+ naive and CD45RA-negative memory cells. These data originate in a study of shared clonotypes between healthy human individuals. Study context: Participating donors consisted of two women and three men aged 18 to 49.

Data came from immunoSEQ multiplex PCR; TCRdb stores just in-frame clones and leaves some out. The sample lists 1,400,000 or so clones, 98% to 99% seen once, with around 0.38% in the top ten. Findings and limits, study-wide: Larger richness was generally estimated for naive than memory subsets. Since donors were few, the genetic and exposure-history diversity represented was limited.

This TCR was recovered from a man aged 25 to 40 in good health. The sample consisted of naive CD4+ T cells sorted from blood. The subset denotes: CD45RA+ positively selected.

The CDR3 protein is CASRIGGVNEQFF. CDR3 in DNA: TGCGCCAGCCGAATCGGCGGGGTAAATGAGCAGTTCTTC. This chain connects TRBV5-1 to TRBJ2-1; TRBD2 might be the D (6 bases). The V end was cut by 7 bases, the J end by 7 bases, with 15 bases between. The CDR3 extends over 13 amino acids. Germline values: CDR1 SGHRS, CDR2 YFSETQ.